This note documents a single T cell receptor (beta chain) sequence. The data stem from a study of shared clonotypes between healthy human individuals. Germline V CDR1 and CDR2: LNHDA, SQIVND (reference sequence). Trimming left V 6 bases short and J 5 bases short, with 20 bases between. The CDR3 consists of 16 residues. Each cell subset's genomic DNA was divided evenly among several immunoSEQ plates. Sequencing was performed with immunoSEQ multiplex PCR; in TCRdb, only in-frame clones are kept and a portion is missing. The data hold over a million clones, with roughly 95% observed a single time. The sample consisted of naive CD4+ T cells sorted from blood. Specified subset: CD45RA+ positively selected. The V gene is TRBV19, the J gene TRBJ1-5; no clear D. This TCR was recovered from a man aged 25-45 years in good health. DNA of the CDR3: TGTGCCAGTAGCACCGGGCCCCGAAACGCCTATCAGCCCCAGCATTTT. Residues: CASSTGPRNAYQPQHF.